The 20 T cell receptor beta chains listed next were all sequenced from one sample in a study of type 1 regulatory T cells. A single record per CDR3 protein comes from TCRdb applying MiXCR to the reads. The sample lists around 88,000 distinct CDR3 sequences; roughly 31% were seen once. Sample: CD4+ T cells, either the whole sample or a sorted fraction (not recorded which). Receptors were obtained from a human donor in good health.

The chain carries TRBV13 and TRBJ2-5, with D possibly being TRBD1 (7 bases). Germline CDR1 PRHDT, CDR2 FYEKMQ (reference sequence). V was cut by 5 bases and J by 5 bases, with 15 bases left in between. CDR3 size: 14 residues. The CDR3 here is CASSLGRGVETQYF. CDR3 in DNA: TGTGCCAGCAGCCTGGGCAGGGGGGTGGAGACCCAGTACTTC.

This clonotype was counted between two and nine times. V is TRBV5-1 and J is TRBJ1-1; 11 bases are a match to TRBD1. CDR3 length: 19 amino acids. CDR1 and CDR2 (germline): SGHRS, YFSETQ. The V segment lost 1 base and the J segment 1 base; nucleotides outside the gene matches: 12. This chain's CDR3 is CASSLYSPGTGGGNTEAFF. The CDR3 DNA reads as TGCGCCAGCAGCTTGTACTCCCCCGGGACAGGGGGTGGGAACACTGAAGCTTTCTTT.

J is TRBJ2-2 and V is TRBV11-2; maybe TRBD1 (6 bases). V dropped 0 bases and J dropped 9 bases, with 8 bases sitting between them. Germline CDR1 SGHAT, CDR2 FQNNGV. The CDR3 loop spans 13 amino acids. The DNA of the CDR3 is TGTGCCAGCAGCTTAGAGGGGGCGAGGGAGCTGTTTTTT. Amino acid sequence: CASSLEGARELFF.

This chain links TRBV11-1 with TRBJ2-1, with a possible D match to TRBD2 (5 bases). Trimming left V 3 bases short and J 3 bases short, with 15 bases between. Germline CDR1 is SGHAT and CDR2 is FQDESV (reference sequence). CDR3 length: 16 amino acids. CDR3 nucleotide sequence: TGTGCCAGCAGCTTCGGAAGCGGATCCTTCTACAATGAGCAGTTCTTC. It encodes CASSFGSGSFYNEQFF.

This chain links TRBV7-2 with TRBJ1-1, with D perhaps matching TRBD1 (5 bases). This CDR3 comprises 14 residues. The germline V gene has CDR1 SGHTA and CDR2 FQGNSA. V gave up 4 bases and J gave up 4 bases, with 13 bases separating them. The CDR3, as DNA: TGTGCCAGCAGCTCTACAAGGGGTGGCACTGAAGCTTTCTTT. Encoded protein: CASSSTRGGTEAFF.

This clonotype appeared a few times. The chain combines TRBV7-3 with TRBJ2-7; 11 nucleotides agree with TRBD2. The ends lost 4 bases at V and 5 bases at J; junction bases unmatched: 7. CDR1 is SGHTA and CDR2 is FQGTGA in the germline V gene. CDR3 size: 15 residues. The CDR3 region is CASSSNPLAGDEQYF. Written as DNA, the CDR3 is TGTGCCAGCAGCTCAAACCCACTAGCGGGAGACGAGCAGTACTTC.

This clonotype has a single count. The rearrangement joins TRBV5-5 to TRBJ2-6; possible D gene TRBD1, 6 bases. The germline gives CDR1 SGHKS, CDR2 YYEKEE (reference sequence). There are 17 residues in the CDR3. V was clipped by 6 bases and J by 0 bases, with 16 bases between them. CDR3 amino acids: CASTVTTGSSGANVLTF. The CDR3 DNA reads as TGTGCCAGCACCGTAACCACAGGGAGCTCTGGGGCCAACGTCCTGACTTTC. Drawing the rest from reference TRBV5-5 and TRBJ2-6, the complete variable domain is DAGVTQSPTHLIKTRGQQVTLRCSPISGHKSVSWYQQVLGQGPQFIFQYYEKEERGRGNFPDRFSARQFPNYSSELNVNALLLGDSALYLCASTVTTGSSGANVLTFGAGSRLTVL.

This clonotype was recorded many times. This chain joins TRBV5-1 and TRBJ2-2; D possibly corresponds to TRBD1 (6 bases). V lost 0 bases and J lost 5, with 11 bases in between. CDR3 length equals 15 residues. The V gene's germline CDR1 is SGHRS and CDR2 YFSETQ. CDR3: CASSLESGATGELFF. DNA for the CDR3: TGCGCCAGCAGCTTGGAGTCAGGGGCAACCGGGGAGCTGTTTTTT.

This clonotype was counted many times. The V and J genes are TRBV20-1 and TRBJ2-7; D may be TRBD1 (6 bases). V dropped 5 bases and J dropped 3 bases, with 11 bases sitting between them. Germline V lookup: CDR1 DFQATT, CDR2 SNEGSKA (reference sequence). This CDR3 is built from 12 residues. Here the CDR3 reads CSAVQGSYEQYF. The CDR3 DNA reads TGCAGTGCTGTACAGGGAAGCTACGAGCAGTACTTC.

This clonotype has a handful of counts. The chain's CDR3 is CASSFGLAGVFHEQYF. In DNA, the CDR3 is TGCGCCAGCAGCTTCGGACTAGCGGGAGTTTTCCACGAGCAGTACTTC. This chain joins TRBV5-1 and TRBJ2-7; 13 bases match TRBD2. This CDR3 is 16 amino acids long. Looked up from germline, CDR1 is SGHRS and CDR2 is YFSETQ. Trimming at V came to 2 bases and at J to 5 bases, leaving 7 bases not matched to a gene.

The V and J genes are TRBV24-1 and TRBJ2-1, with a tentative D call TRBD2 (6 bases). V lost 8 bases to trimming and J lost 7 bases, with 17 bases between them. Germline assignment: CDR1 KGHDR and CDR2 SFDVKD. The CDR3 covers 14 residues. The CDR3 loop reads CATMEGDGGNEQFF. The CDR3 DNA sequence: TGTGCCACCATGGAGGGAGACGGGGGTAATGAGCAGTTCTTC.

The gene calls are TRBV20-1 and TRBJ1-1; D unclear. Trimming left V 4 bases short and J 5 bases short, with 17 bases between. The CDR3 has 14 residues. Germline lookup yields CDR1 DFQATT and CDR2 SNEGSKA (reference sequence). The CDR3 sequence: CSAMVLTGWTEAFF. CDR3 coding DNA: TGCAGTGCTATGGTGTTGACTGGGTGGACTGAAGCTTTCTTT.

The chain recombines TRBV7-6 with TRBJ2-1; D is undetermined. The CDR3 is 13 residues long. V was shortened by 7 bases and J by 5 bases, with 12 bases between the two germline ends. Germline V gene sequence: CDR1 SGHVS, CDR2 FNYEAQ. The DNA of the CDR3 is TGTGCCAGCAAAATGGGCGTCAACAATGAGCAGTTCTTC. Translation: CASKMGVNNEQFF.

The rearrangement uses TRBV12-3 or TRBV12-4 and TRBJ2-3; 7 bases line up with TRBD2. V dropped 4 bases and J dropped 3; count of bases not matched to a gene: 13. The CDR3 consists of 17 residues. The CDR3 spells CASSSTPESGITDTQYF. As DNA, the CDR3 is TGTGCCAGCAGTTCCACCCCCGAGAGCGGGATAACAGATACGCAGTATTTT.

The chain recombines TRBV29-1 with TRBJ2-7; no clear D. Germline loops: CDR1 SQVTM, CDR2 ANQGSEA. Trimming stripped 0 bases from V and 7 bases from J, with 10 bases between. The CDR3 is 12 residues long. CDR3 nucleotides: TGCAGCGTTGAAGAGAGGCCCTGGGAGCAGTACTTC. This sequence encodes CSVEERPWEQYF.

This clonotype turned up a few times. V gene TRBV7-2 combines with J gene TRBJ2-4, with a weak D call TRBD2 (6 bases). With 5 bases removed from V and 9 bases from J, the gap between germline ends came to 11 bases. Germline V gene data show CDR1 as SGHTA and CDR2 as FQGNSA. This CDR3 has 12 residues. The CDR3 spells CASSSVGGIQYF. CDR3 coding DNA: TGTGCCAGCAGCAGCGTGGGGGGCATTCAGTACTTC.

This clonotype appeared a few times. V is TRBV7-2 and J is TRBJ2-1; D not certain. The germline CDR1 and CDR2 sequences are SGHTA and FQGNSA. The CDR3 is 13 amino acids. Trimming cost V 1 base and J 8 bases, with 9 bases left between them. The CDR3 sequence is CASSLGPRDEQFF. The DNA of the CDR3 is TGTGCCAGCAGCTTAGGTCCCCGGGATGAGCAGTTCTTC.

This clonotype was seen a few times. The V and J genes are TRBV5-1 and TRBJ2-1; 9 positions agree with TRBD2. The length of the CDR3 is 15 residues. The germline CDR1 and CDR2 sequences are SGHRS and YFSETQ. V was pared by 5 bases and J by 0 bases, with 3 bases of the junction left unmatched. DNA of the CDR3: TGCGCCAGCAGTTATAGCGGGAGCTCCTACAATGAGCAGTTCTTC. It encodes CASSYSGSSYNEQFF.

This clonotype turned up a few times. The chain is built from TRBV4-1 and TRBJ1-4, with TRBD1 matching 9 bases. V was pared by 1 base and J by 4 bases, with 7 bases of the junction left unmatched. Germline V gene sequence: CDR1 MGHRA, CDR2 YSYEKL. This CDR3 region has 17 residues. This CDR3 reads CASSQGDREPDNEKLFF. CDR3 nucleotides: TGCGCCAGCAGCCAAGGGGACAGGGAACCCGATAATGAAAAACTGTTTTTT.

This clonotype was detected once. CDR3 loop: CSARGRVLETQYF. As DNA, the CDR3 is TGCAGTGCTAGAGGCCGGGTATTAGAGACCCAGTACTTC. This chain joins TRBV20-1 and TRBJ2-5; no firm D call. Trimming left V 1 base short and J 4 bases short, with 10 bases between. The germline gives CDR1 DFQATT, CDR2 SNEGSKA (reference sequence). The CDR3 consists of 13 residues.